Listed below are T cell receptor beta chains from one sample, sequenced in a study of monozygotic twins with inflammatory bowel disease. TCRdb reprocessed the 5' RACE reads and stores each CDR3 protein as one record, lacking DNA. This sample's table reports more than 100,000 distinct CDR3 sequences. Sequencing input: blood. The source of these receptors is a human donor with ulcerative colitis or Crohn's disease, or a healthy co-twin of an affected twin (not recorded which). CDR3s include the opening cysteine and the closing phenylalanine or tryptophan. Rows may omit the clone size; those that give it use once, few, many or a size class.

size	J	V	CDR3
.	TRBJ1-1	TRBV29-1	CSVDAGKTMNTEAFF
.	TRBJ1-1	TRBV20-1	CSASTTGRKNTEAFF
.	TRBJ2-3	TRBV3-1	CASSQVDLSTQYF
.	TRBJ2-3	TRBV25-1	CASSPDRVSTDTQYF
.	TRBJ2-4	TRBV20-1	CSASPGGGPVKNIQYF
.	TRBJ2-1	TRBV20-1	CSAPRAGVWLDEQFF
.	TRBJ1-2	TRBV20-1	CSARDLGQGIGGYTF
.	TRBJ2-3	TRBV12-3/TRBV12-4	CASSPRQRAGTTDTQYF
.	TRBJ2-6	TRBV18	CASSPEARPSGANVLTF
.	TRBJ2-7	TRBV27	CASGTDSYEQYF
.	TRBJ2-7	TRBV4-3	CASSQDGIRGRSSYEQYF
medium-sized	TRBJ1-1	TRBV7-2	CASSPAPVDQAFF
.	TRBJ2-6	TRBV10-3	CAITSRETGANVLTF
.	TRBJ2-3	TRBV7-2	CASSLGLAGGGADTQYF
.	TRBJ2-3	TRBV4-3	CASSQAGGGGDTQYF
.	TRBJ2-7	TRBV27	CASSLRVDFGYEQYF
.	TRBJ1-2	TRBV9	CASSVAREGYGYTF
.	TRBJ2-5	TRBV20-1	CSAPTSGSGETQYF
.	TRBJ2-7	TRBV7-2	CASSSESYYEQYF
.	TRBJ2-1	TRBV15	CATSETRGAGYNEQFF
.	TRBJ1-1	TRBV20-1	CSATPRGFTEAFF
.	TRBJ2-1	TRBV5-1	CASSLFSGSYNEQFF
.	TRBJ2-1	TRBV19	CASGVRAGGAPYNEQFF
.	TRBJ1-1	TRBV18	CASSQTGGNTEAFF
.	TRBJ2-7	TRBV20-1	CSAEGLGHSYEQYF
.	TRBJ2-2	TRBV7-8	CASSQFLQSAGIAGELFF
.	TRBJ2-5	TRBV12-3/TRBV12-4	CASKGRANQETQYF
.	TRBJ2-1	TRBV29-1	CSVVGGVGPSYNEQFF
.	TRBJ2-2	TRBV5-1	CASSTQESGELFF
.	TRBJ2-6	TRBV7-2	CASSLGGPGANVLTF
.	TRBJ2-7	TRBV7-2	CASSHTSGGTYEQYF
.	TRBJ2-7	TRBV18	CASSPLGLASYEQYF
.	TRBJ2-1	TRBV20-1	CSAISGQGMNEQFF
.	TRBJ1-5	TRBV20-1	CSAGDGNQPQHF
.	TRBJ1-2	TRBV5-1	CASSRQQGPNYGYTF
.	TRBJ2-7	TRBV3-1	CASSQPRQGVYEQYF
.	TRBJ1-2	TRBV24-1	CATSEGGGYTF
.	TRBJ1-6	TRBV9	CASSMGHRSEGSSYNSPLHF
.	TRBJ1-1	TRBV29-1	CSVARGRSGNTEAFF
.	TRBJ2-7	TRBV5-1	CASSWGQGNEQYF
.	TRBJ2-2	TRBV7-8	CASSLVLAGGTFTGELFF
.	TRBJ2-3	TRBV20-1	CSGPGAGGTDTQYF
.	TRBJ1-2	TRBV7-2	CASRDREDYGYTF
.	TRBJ1-5	TRBV12-3/TRBV12-4	CASSQQGLNQPQHF
.	TRBJ1-5	TRBV29-1	CSVSTGLGNQPQHF
.	TRBJ1-5	TRBV20-1	CSARAAGEQPQHF
.	TRBJ2-1	TRBV29-1	CSVDSGSQSDEQFF
.	TRBJ2-1	TRBV5-1	CASSLTAGLSINEQFF
.	TRBJ1-2	TRBV11-2	CASRGTGGSMHGYTF
.	TRBJ1-2	TRBV12-3/TRBV12-4	CASRRTGNYGYTF
.	TRBJ2-7	TRBV12-3/TRBV12-4	CASTPARGMGEQYF
.	TRBJ2-7	TRBV5-4	CASSPGQGGRYEQYF
.	TRBJ1-2	TRBV3-1	CASSPCTGPGGYGYTF
.	TRBJ1-1	TRBV15	CATSRGTQGREAFF
.	TRBJ2-3	TRBV29-1	CSVERGETDTQYF